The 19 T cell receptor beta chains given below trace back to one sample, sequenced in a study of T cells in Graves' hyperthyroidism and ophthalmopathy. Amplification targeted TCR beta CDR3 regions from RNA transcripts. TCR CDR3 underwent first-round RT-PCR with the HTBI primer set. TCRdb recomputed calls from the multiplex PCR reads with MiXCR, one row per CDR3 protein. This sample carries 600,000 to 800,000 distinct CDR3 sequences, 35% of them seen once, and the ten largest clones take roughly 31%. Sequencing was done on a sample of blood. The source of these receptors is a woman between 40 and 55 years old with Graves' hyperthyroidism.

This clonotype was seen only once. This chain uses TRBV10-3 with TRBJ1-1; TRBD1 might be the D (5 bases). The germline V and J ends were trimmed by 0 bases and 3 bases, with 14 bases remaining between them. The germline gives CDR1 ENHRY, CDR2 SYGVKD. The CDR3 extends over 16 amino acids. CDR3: CAISESQGGGYTEAFF. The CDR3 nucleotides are TGTGCCATCAGTGAGTCGCAGGGTGGAGGCTACACTGAAGCTTTCTTT.

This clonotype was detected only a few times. The CDR3 sequence: CATMDRSNTGELFF. CDR3 nucleotides: TGTGCCACCATGGACAGGTCGAACACCGGGGAGCTGTTTTTT. This chain uses TRBV24-1 with TRBJ2-2, with 7 bases identical to TRBD1. CDR1 and CDR2 from the germline V gene are KGHDR and SFDVKD. V dropped 8 bases and J dropped 0; count of bases not matched to a gene: 2. This CDR3 is built from 14 residues.

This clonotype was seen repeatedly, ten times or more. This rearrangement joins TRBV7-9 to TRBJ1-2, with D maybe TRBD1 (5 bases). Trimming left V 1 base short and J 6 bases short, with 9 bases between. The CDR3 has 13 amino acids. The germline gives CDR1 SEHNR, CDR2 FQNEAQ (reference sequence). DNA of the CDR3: TGTGCCAGCAGCTTAGGGGGGATTGATGGCTACACCTTC. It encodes CASSLGGIDGYTF.

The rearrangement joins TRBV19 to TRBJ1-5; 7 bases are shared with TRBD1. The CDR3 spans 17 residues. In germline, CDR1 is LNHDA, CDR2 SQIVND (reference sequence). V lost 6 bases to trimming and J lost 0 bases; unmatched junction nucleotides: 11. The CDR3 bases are TGTGCCAGTAGAACTGGACAGGCCTATTCTAGCAATCAGCCCCAGCATTTT. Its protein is CASRTGQAYSSNQPQHF.

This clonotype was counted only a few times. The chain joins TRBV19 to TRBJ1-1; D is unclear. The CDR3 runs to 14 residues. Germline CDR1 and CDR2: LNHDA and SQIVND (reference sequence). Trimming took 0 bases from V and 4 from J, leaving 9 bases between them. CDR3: CASSIDGFTTEAFF. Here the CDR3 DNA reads TGTGCCAGTAGTATAGACGGCTTTACCACTGAAGCTTTCTTT.

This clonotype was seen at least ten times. CDR3 coding DNA: TGTGCCAGCAGCTTATCAGCAGGGGAGGCAGGAAACACCATATATTTT. This encodes CASSLSAGEAGNTIYF. The V call is TRBV7-2, the J call TRBJ1-3, with TRBD1 as a possible D gene (6 bases). This CDR3 is built from 16 residues. Germline V gene data show CDR1 as SGHTA and CDR2 as FQGNSA. V gave up 2 bases and J gave up 4 bases, with 15 bases separating them.

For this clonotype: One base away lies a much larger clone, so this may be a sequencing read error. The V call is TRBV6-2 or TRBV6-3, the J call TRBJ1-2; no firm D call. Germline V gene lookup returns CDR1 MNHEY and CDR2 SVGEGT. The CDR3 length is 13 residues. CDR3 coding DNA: TGTGCCAGCAGCAGAACAGTGAACTATTGCTACACCTTC. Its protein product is CASSRTVNYCYTF.

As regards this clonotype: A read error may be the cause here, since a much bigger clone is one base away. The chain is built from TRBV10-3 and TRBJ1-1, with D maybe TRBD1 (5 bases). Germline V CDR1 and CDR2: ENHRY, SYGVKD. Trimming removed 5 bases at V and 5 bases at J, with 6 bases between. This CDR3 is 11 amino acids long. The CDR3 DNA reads TGTGCCATCAGTTGGACAACTGAAGCTTTCTTT. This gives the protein CAISWTTEAFF.

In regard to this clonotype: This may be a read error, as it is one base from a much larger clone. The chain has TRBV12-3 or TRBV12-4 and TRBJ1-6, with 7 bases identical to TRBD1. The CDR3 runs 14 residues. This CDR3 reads CAGRSGTANSPLHF. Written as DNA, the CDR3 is TGTGCCGGCAGGTCCGGGACAGCCAATTCACCCCTCCACTTT.

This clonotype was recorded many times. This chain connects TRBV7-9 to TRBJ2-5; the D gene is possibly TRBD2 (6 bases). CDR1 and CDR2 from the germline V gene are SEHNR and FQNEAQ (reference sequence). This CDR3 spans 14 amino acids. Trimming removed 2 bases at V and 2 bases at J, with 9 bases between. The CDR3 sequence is CASSLRGKQETQYF. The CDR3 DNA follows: TGTGCCAGCAGCTTACGGGGGAAACAAGAGACCCAGTACTTC.

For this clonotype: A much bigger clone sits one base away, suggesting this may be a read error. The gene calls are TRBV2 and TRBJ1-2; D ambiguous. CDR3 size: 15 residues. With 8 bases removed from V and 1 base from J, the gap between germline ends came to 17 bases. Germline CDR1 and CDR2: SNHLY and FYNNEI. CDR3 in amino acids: CASVEESRSNYGYTF. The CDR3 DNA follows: TGTGCCAGCGTAGAGGAATCCAGGAGTAACTATGGCTACACCTTC.

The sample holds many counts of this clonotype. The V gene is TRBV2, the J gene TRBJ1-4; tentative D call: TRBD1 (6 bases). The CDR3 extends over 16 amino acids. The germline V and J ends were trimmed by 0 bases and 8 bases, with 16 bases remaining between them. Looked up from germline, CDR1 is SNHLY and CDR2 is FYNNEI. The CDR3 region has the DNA TGTGCCAGCAGTGAAGCGATTGCAGGGGCCGGAGAAAAACTGTTTTTT. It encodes CASSEAIAGAGEKLFF.

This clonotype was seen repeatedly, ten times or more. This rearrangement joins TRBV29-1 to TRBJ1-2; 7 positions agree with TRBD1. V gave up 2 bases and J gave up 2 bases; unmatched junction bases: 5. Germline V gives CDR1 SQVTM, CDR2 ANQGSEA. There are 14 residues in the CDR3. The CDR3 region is CSVELGTANYGYTF. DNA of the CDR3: TGCAGCGTTGAACTCGGGACAGCCAACTATGGCTACACCTTC.

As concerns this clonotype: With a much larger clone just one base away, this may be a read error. CDR3 nucleotides: TGTGCCGGCAGCTACGACAGCGATGAGGGCTACACCTTC. It is translated as CAGSYDSDEGYTF. This rearrangement joins TRBV7-2 to TRBJ1-2; perhaps TRBD1 as D (5 bases). The CDR3 extends over 13 amino acids. Germline lookup yields CDR1 SGHTA and CDR2 FQGNSA.

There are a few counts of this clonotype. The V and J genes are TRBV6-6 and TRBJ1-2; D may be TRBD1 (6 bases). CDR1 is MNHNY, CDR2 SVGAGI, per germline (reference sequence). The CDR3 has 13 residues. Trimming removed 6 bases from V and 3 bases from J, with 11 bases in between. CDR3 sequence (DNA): TGTGCCAGCAGGGGAGGGGGGGACTATGGCTACACCTTC. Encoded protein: CASRGGGDYGYTF.

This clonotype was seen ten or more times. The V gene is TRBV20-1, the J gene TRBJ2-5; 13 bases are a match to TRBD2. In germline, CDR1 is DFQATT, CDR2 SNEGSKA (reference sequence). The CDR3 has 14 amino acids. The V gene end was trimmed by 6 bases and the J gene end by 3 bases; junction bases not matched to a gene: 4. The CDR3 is CSATGLAGKETQYF. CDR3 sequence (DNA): TGCAGTGCCACGGGACTAGCGGGGAAAGAGACCCAGTACTTC.

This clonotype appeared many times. The CDR3 DNA is TGTGCCGGCGTAAGGGACGCCGGGGAGCTGTTTTTT. It encodes CAGVRDAGELFF. The J gene is TRBJ2-2, the V gene TRBV9; D may be TRBD1 or TRBD2 (5 bases each). CDR1 is SGDLS, CDR2 YYNGEE, per germline. V was cut by 10 bases and J by 6 bases, with 13 bases left in between. This CDR3 has 12 residues. The complete variable domain, with remaining parts taken from reference TRBV9 and TRBJ2-2, reads DSGVTQTPKHLITATGQRVTLRCSPRSGDLSVYWYQQSLDQGLQFLIQYYNGEERAKGNILERFSAQQFPDLHSELNLSSLELGDSALYFCAGVRDAGELFFGEGSRLTVL.

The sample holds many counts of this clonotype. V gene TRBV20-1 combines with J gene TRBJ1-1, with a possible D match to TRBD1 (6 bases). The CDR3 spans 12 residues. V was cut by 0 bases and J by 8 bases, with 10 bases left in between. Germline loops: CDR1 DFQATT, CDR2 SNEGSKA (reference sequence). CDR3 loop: CSAREGQKEAFF. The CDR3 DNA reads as TGCAGTGCTAGAGAAGGACAGAAAGAAGCTTTCTTT.

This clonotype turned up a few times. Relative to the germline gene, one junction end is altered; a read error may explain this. The CDR3 DNA reads TGTGCCAGCAGTTACCTGTCCCAAAACACTGAAGCTTTCTTT. This translates into CASSYLSQNTEAFF. The chain has TRBV10-2 and TRBJ1-1, with D hard to call. Germline-derived CDR1 and CDR2 are WSHSY and SAAADI. This CDR3 comprises 14 residues.